Listed here are 2 T cell receptor beta chains from one sample, sequenced in a study of T-cell reconstitution after alpha-beta-depleted transplantation in children. The TCRbeta library incorporated unique molecular identifiers. One entry per CDR3 protein results from TCRdb running MiXCR on the PCR reads. The data hold roughly 590,000 distinct CDR3 sequences, with 16% observed a single time. The sequencing here drew on PBMCs from the stem cell graft donor, taken from the stem cell graft. These receptors came from a human donor who donated a stem cell graft to a child with acute myeloid leukemia.

This clonotype was detected many times. This sequence joins TRBV24-1 and TRBJ1-1; TRBD1 matches at 7 bases. This CDR3 is built from 11 residues. Per germline, CDR1 KGHDR and CDR2 SFDVKD. V lost 7 bases to trimming and J lost 8 bases; unmatched junction nucleotides: 3. The CDR3: CATRRGGEAFF. The CDR3 DNA is TGTGCCACCAGGAGAGGGGGCGAAGCTTTCTTT.

The chain has TRBV28 and TRBJ2-1; tentative D call: TRBD2 (5 bases). V was shortened by 10 bases and J by 6 bases, with 13 bases between the two germline ends. This CDR3 comprises 12 residues. The germline gives CDR1 MDHEN, CDR2 SYDVKM. DNA for the CDR3: TGTGCCACCAACGAGGGTGGCAATGAGCAGTTCTTC. Translation gives CATNEGGNEQFF.